The 22 T cell receptor beta chains listed next were all sequenced from one sample in a study of shared clonotypes between healthy human individuals. Here immunoSEQ multiplex PCR was the method, and the copy in TCRdb shows in-frame clones only, minus some. The table lists more than 2,000,000 clones, 85% to 95% of them singletons. Sequencing used naive CD4+ T cells from PBMCs. Noted subset: CD45RA+ positively selected. These receptors all stem from a man between 18 and 35 years old in good health. Some clones in this sample may be carry-over from other donors' samples.

This sequence joins TRBV27 and TRBJ1-2; 11 bases map to TRBD1. V shed 3 bases and J 5 bases; nucleotides not matched to a gene: 2. The CDR3 has 14 residues. The V gene's germline CDR1 is MNHEY and CDR2 SMNVEV (reference sequence). In nucleotides, the CDR3 is TGTGCCAGCAGTTTCGGGACAGGGGGTTATGGCTACACCTTC. Encoded protein: CASSFGTGGYGYTF.

In this sample, this clone turned up once. V usage is TRBV14 and J usage is TRBJ1-2; 9 nucleotides match TRBD1. V was pared by 4 bases and J by 3 bases, with 9 bases of the junction left unmatched. Germline lookup yields CDR1 SGHDN and CDR2 FVKESK. This CDR3 has 16 amino acids. CDR3 sequence reads: CASSRQMGQGDYGYTF. In DNA form, the CDR3 reads TGTGCCAGCAGCCGGCAGATGGGACAGGGAGACTATGGCTACACCTTC.

This rearrangement joins TRBV5-6 to TRBJ2-7; 8 nucleotides agree with TRBD1. The germline gives CDR1 SGHDT, CDR2 YYEEEE. CDR3 size: 16 residues. The ends lost 2 bases at V and 1 base at J; junction bases unmatched: 8. CDR3 region: CASSFFGQGKSYEQYF. DNA of the CDR3: TGTGCCAGCAGCTTTTTTGGACAGGGCAAATCCTACGAGCAGTACTTC.

The rearrangement joins TRBV11-2 to TRBJ2-5; TRBD1 matches at 7 bases. The CDR3 contains 14 residues. Per germline, CDR1 SGHAT and CDR2 FQNNGV. Losses at the gene ends were 4 bases for V and 4 bases for J; bases not matched to a gene: 6. The chain's CDR3 is CASSSDRESETQYF. CDR3 in DNA: TGTGCCAGCAGCTCAGACAGGGAATCAGAGACCCAGTACTTC.

This chain links TRBV5-1 with TRBJ2-1; 8 bases map to TRBD2. V lost 0 bases and J lost 0; bases outside the gene matches: 5. The CDR3 length is 17 residues. From germline, CDR1 is SGHRS and CDR2 YFSETQ. The chain's CDR3 is CASSLAAGTSSYNEQFF. The CDR3 DNA follows: TGCGCCAGCAGCTTGGCCGCAGGGACTAGCTCCTACAATGAGCAGTTCTTC.

The chain employs TRBV15 and TRBJ2-3; no reliable D call. With 2 bases removed from V and 3 bases from J, the gap between germline ends came to 12 bases. Per the germline V gene, CDR1 is LNHNV and CDR2 is YYDKDF (reference sequence). This CDR3 is 15 amino acids long. The CDR3 region is CATSRPTDRTDTQYF. CDR3 coding DNA: TGTGCCACCAGCAGACCTACTGATAGGACAGATACGCAGTATTTT.

The CDR3 spells CASAKGSSYNEQFF. In DNA form, the CDR3 reads TGCGCCAGCGCTAAGGGGAGCTCCTACAATGAGCAGTTCTTC. V usage is TRBV5-1 and J usage is TRBJ2-1; D is perhaps TRBD1 or TRBD2 (5 bases each). The germline CDR1 and CDR2 sequences are SGHRS and YFSETQ. V gave up 7 bases and J gave up 0 bases, with 11 bases separating them. The CDR3 is 14 residues long.

The CDR3: CASSTLLAGTGANVLTF. CDR3 coding DNA: TGTGCCAGTAGTACTCTACTAGCGGGCACTGGGGCCAACGTCCTGACTTTC. The J gene is TRBJ2-6, the V gene TRBV19; 9 bases map to TRBD2. The CDR3 has 17 amino acids. Trimming took 4 bases from V and 2 from J; bases not matched to a gene: 6. Germline loops: CDR1 LNHDA, CDR2 SQIVND (reference sequence).

V usage is TRBV14 and J usage is TRBJ2-2; D unclear. This CDR3 is 16 amino acids long. V was shortened by 0 bases and J by 8 bases, with 16 bases between the two germline ends. Per the germline V gene, CDR1 is SGHDN and CDR2 is FVKESK. DNA for the CDR3: TGTGCCAGCAGCCAAGATCTGGCAGCTATTGGAGGGGAGCTGTTTTTT. This gives the protein CASSQDLAAIGGELFF.

This clone was detected once. The chain recombines TRBV7-2 with TRBJ2-3; 8 positions match TRBD2. V shed 5 bases, J shed 2 bases, and the junction held 9 bases outside the gene matches. The CDR3 has 16 residues. Germline V gene data show CDR1 as SGHTA and CDR2 as FQGNSA. The CDR3 region is CASSPASREVTDTQYF. CDR3 sequence (DNA): TGTGCCAGCAGCCCCGCCTCGCGGGAGGTCACAGATACGCAGTATTTT.

This sequence joins TRBV19 and TRBJ2-7, with TRBD2 identical over 12 bases. With V trimmed by 4 bases and J by 3 bases, 7 bases remained unmatched. The CDR3 sequence is 16 residues long. The germline CDR1 and CDR2 sequences are LNHDA and SQIVND (reference sequence). The DNA for the CDR3 is TGTGCCAGTAGTACGACTAGCGGGAGAGGGTTCTACGAGCAGTACTTC. Translating gives CASSTTSGRGFYEQYF. Together with reference TRBV19 and TRBJ2-7, the CDR3 gives the full variable domain: DGGITQSPKYLFRKEGQNVTLSCEQNLNHDAMYWYRQDPGQGLRLIYYSQIVNDFQKGDIAEGYSVSREKKESFPLTVTSAQKNPTAFYLCASSTTSGRGFYEQYFGPGTRLTVT.

The J gene is TRBJ2-7, the V gene TRBV5-1; D is undetermined. This CDR3 contains 15 residues. V dropped 0 bases and J dropped 3 bases, with 13 bases sitting between them. CDR1 and CDR2 from the germline V gene are SGHRS and YFSETQ. The DNA for the CDR3 is TGCGCCAGCAGCTTGGGTCCCGGTGGCGACTACGAGCAGTACTTC. It is translated as CASSLGPGGDYEQYF. The variable domain in full, with the rest retrieved from reference TRBV5-1 and TRBJ2-7, is KAGVTQTPRYLIKTRGQQVTLSCSPISGHRSVSWYQQTPGQGLQFLFEYFSETQRNKGNFPGRFSGRQFSNSRSEMNVSTLELGDSALYLCASSLGPGGDYEQYFGPGTRLTVT.

The chain joins TRBV4-1 to TRBJ1-2; the D gene is possibly TRBD1 (6 bases). Germline CDR1 MGHRA, CDR2 YSYEKL. Deletions cut 3 bases from V and 0 bases from J, with 20 bases between. CDR3 length equals 18 residues. CDR3 nucleotides: TGCGCCAGCAGCCACTCCGACAGGACTTCTACCTCTAACTATGGCTACACCTTC. Amino acids: CASSHSDRTSTSNYGYTF.

A few counts support this clone. The chain recombines TRBV6-6 with TRBJ2-7; 9 nucleotides line up with TRBD2. V shed 0 bases, J shed 4 bases, and the junction held 7 bases outside the gene matches. CDR3 length: 16 amino acids. In germline, CDR1 is MNHNY, CDR2 SVGAGI (reference sequence). DNA of the CDR3: TGTGCCAGCAGTTACTCTTTGGTAGCGGGAGTATACGAGCAGTACTTC. The encoded protein is CASSYSLVAGVYEQYF.

The rearrangement links TRBV7-2 to TRBJ2-7; possible D gene TRBD2, 6 bases. The CDR3 runs 13 residues. Germline V gene lookup returns CDR1 SGHTA and CDR2 FQGNSA. The ends were cut back, 2 bases at V and 6 bases at J, with 11 bases in the middle. The CDR3 DNA is TGTGCCAGCAGCTTATGGGGACTCGGCGAGCAGTACTTC. This codes for CASSLWGLGEQYF.

The CDR3 here is CASSPGVTEQYF. For the CDR3, the DNA is TGTGCCAGCAGCCCGGGGGTGACCGAGCAGTACTTC. This sequence joins TRBV7-9 and TRBJ2-7; tentative D call: TRBD2 (6 bases). CDR1 is SEHNR, CDR2 FQNEAQ, per germline (reference sequence). V was cut by 5 bases and J by 6 bases, with 11 bases left in between. The CDR3 contains 12 residues.

J is TRBJ2-3 and V is TRBV7-9, with 8 bases that match TRBD1. Germline V gives CDR1 SEHNR, CDR2 FQNEAQ (reference sequence). V was pared by 5 bases and J by 6 bases, with 10 bases of the junction left unmatched. This CDR3 spans 15 amino acids. In DNA, the CDR3 is TGTGCCAGCAGCCTAGGGACAGGCCCCTGGGATACGCAGTATTTT. Protein product: CASSLGTGPWDTQYF.

The chain couples TRBV6-5 to TRBJ2-3; perhaps TRBD2 as D (6 bases). V lost 6 bases and J 1 base, leaving 14 bases between the germline ends. The CDR3 length is 15 residues. CDR1 is MNHEY and CDR2 is SVGAGI in the germline V gene. CDR3 sequence reads: CASRTRARGTDTQYF. In DNA, the CDR3 is TGTGCCAGCAGGACTAGGGCCCGGGGCACAGATACGCAGTATTTT.

The chain links TRBV4-1 to TRBJ2-7; D is ambiguous. V gave up 0 bases and J gave up 6 bases, with 15 bases separating them. CDR1 and CDR2 (germline): MGHRA, YSYEKL. This CDR3 contains 15 residues. The CDR3 region is CASSQERSQAREQYF. In DNA form, the CDR3 reads TGCGCCAGCAGCCAAGAGAGGTCCCAGGCTCGCGAGCAGTACTTC.

The chain has TRBV2 and TRBJ2-2; D perhaps matches TRBD1 (6 bases). Per the germline V gene, CDR1 is SNHLY and CDR2 is FYNNEI. The CDR3 consists of 14 residues. V lost 7 bases, J lost 7 bases, and 16 bases lay in between. CDR3 bases: TGTGCCAGCAATCAACAGGGTCCCCACGGGGAGCTGTTTTTT. This codes for CASNQQGPHGELFF.

J is TRBJ1-2 and V is TRBV5-6, with unresolved D. CDR1 and CDR2 (germline): SGHDT, YYEEEE. V dropped 6 bases and J dropped 3 bases, with 12 bases sitting between them. CDR3 size: 13 residues. The CDR3 coding sequence is TGTGCCAGCACCCTGAGAAGGTACTATGGCTACACCTTC. This gives the protein CASTLRRYYGYTF. The whole variable domain, remainder taken from reference TRBV5-6 and TRBJ1-2, is DAGVTQSPTHLIKTRGQQVTLRCSPKSGHDTVSWYQQALGQGPQFIFQYYEEEERQRGNFPDRFSGHQFPNYSSELNVNALLLGDSALYLCASTLRRYYGYTFGSGTRLTVV.

The table lists this clone with a few counts. J is TRBJ1-5 and V is TRBV28, with TRBD1 matching over 7 bases. CDR3 size: 17 residues. J lost 0 bases, V lost 2 bases, and 7 bases had no gene match. Germline V gives CDR1 MDHEN, CDR2 SYDVKM. The CDR3, as DNA: TGTGCCAGCAGTTTACAACGACAGGGCAATAGCAATCAGCCCCAGCATTTT. This encodes CASSLQRQGNSNQPQHF.